This T cell receptor (beta chain) was observed in a study of OX40 agonist ivuxolimab in advanced cancers. Study in general: Patients receiving dose escalation had hepatocellular carcinoma, melanoma, renal cell or head and neck cancer. Three patients got partial responses; one had hepatocellular carcinoma and two had cutaneous melanoma. General study results and limits: Nonresponders, in some cases, also had low normalized T-cell clonal expansion. CD4+ and CD8+ blood T cells expanded clonally by week 6 at 0.1 to 3.0 mg/kg.

Concerning this clone itself: Its antigen is currently unknown.

The CDR3 extends over 17 amino acids. Trimming took 0 bases from V and 0 from J, leaving 14 bases between them. Germline V gene data show CDR1 as SGHAT and CDR2 as FQNNGV. The assay was immunoSEQ multiplex PCR, and TCRdb's table has in-frame clones only and misses some. The sample lists more than 75,000 clones; under 90% were seen once. The chain uses TRBV11-2 and TRBJ1-2, with D possibly matching TRBD1 (6 bases). The receptor was derived from an adult with an advanced solid tumor such as melanoma, head and neck, liver or kidney cancer. Here the sequenced sample was CD4+ or CD8+ T cells sorted from blood, taken in a trial of the OX40 agonist ivuxolimab. Written as DNA, the CDR3 is TGTGCCAGCAGCTTAGATCCAGGGCAGGGGTCTAACTATGGCTACACCTTC. Translated: CASSLDPGQGSNYGYTF.